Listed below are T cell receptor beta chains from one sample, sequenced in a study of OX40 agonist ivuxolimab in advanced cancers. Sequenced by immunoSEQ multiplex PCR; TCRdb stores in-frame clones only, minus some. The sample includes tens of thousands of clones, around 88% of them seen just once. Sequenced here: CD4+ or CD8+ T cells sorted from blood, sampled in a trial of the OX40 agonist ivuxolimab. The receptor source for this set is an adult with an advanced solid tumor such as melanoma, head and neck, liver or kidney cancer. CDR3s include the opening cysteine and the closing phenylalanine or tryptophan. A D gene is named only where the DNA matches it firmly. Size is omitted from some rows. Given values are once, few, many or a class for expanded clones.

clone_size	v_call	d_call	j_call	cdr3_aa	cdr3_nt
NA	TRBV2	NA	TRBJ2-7	CASSAGRLFYEQYF	TGTGCCAGCAGTGCGGGACGGCTCTTCTACGAGCAGTACTTC
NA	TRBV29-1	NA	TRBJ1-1	CSVEVRMNTEAFF	TGCAGCGTTGAAGTCCGCATGAACACTGAAGCTTTCTTT
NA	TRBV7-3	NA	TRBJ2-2	CASSAKTVRGTTGELFF	TGTGCCAGCAGCGCAAAGACAGTCCGGGGGACCACCGGGGAGCTGTTTTTT
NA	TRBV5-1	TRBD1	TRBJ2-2	CASSLKRQGRTGELFF	TGCGCCAGCAGCTTGAAACGACAGGGTCGCACCGGGGAGCTGTTTTTT
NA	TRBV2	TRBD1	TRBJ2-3	CASRSQGVGTDTQYF	TGTGCCAGCCGAAGCCAGGGGGTGGGCACAGATACGCAGTATTTT
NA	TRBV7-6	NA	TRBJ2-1	CASSTGKIKEQFF	TGTGCCAGCAGCACCGGGAAAATTAAGGAGCAGTTCTTC
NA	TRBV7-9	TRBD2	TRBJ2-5	CASSLRWASGWQETQYF	TGTGCCAGCAGCTTAAGGTGGGCTAGCGGTTGGCAAGAGACCCAGTACTTC
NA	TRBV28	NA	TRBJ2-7	CASGRTYEQYF	TGTGCCAGTGGACGGACCTACGAGCAGTACTTC
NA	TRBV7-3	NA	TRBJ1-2	CASSLIGGREAYGYTF	TGTGCCAGCAGCTTAATCGGGGGCAGGGAAGCCTATGGCTACACCTTC
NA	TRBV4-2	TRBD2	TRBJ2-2	CASSHPSGPNTGELFF	TGTGCCAGCAGCCACCCTAGCGGTCCGAACACCGGGGAGCTGTTTTTT
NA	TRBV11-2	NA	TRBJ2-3	CASSFEGASTDTQYF	TGTGCCAGCAGCTTTGAGGGAGCTAGCACAGATACGCAGTATTTT
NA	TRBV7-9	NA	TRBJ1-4	CASSFGGPTNEKLFF	TGTGCCAGCAGCTTCGGGGGGCCTACTAATGAAAAACTGTTTTTT
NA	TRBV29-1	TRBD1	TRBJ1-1	CSLTGIGTEAFF	TGCAGCCTGACAGGGATTGGCACTGAAGCTTTCTTT
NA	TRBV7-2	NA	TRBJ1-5	CASSPDSNQPQHF	TGTGCCAGCAGCCCAGACAGCAATCAGCCCCAGCATTTT
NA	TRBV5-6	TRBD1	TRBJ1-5	CASSWKDRANQPQHF	TGTGCCAGCAGCTGGAAGGACAGGGCCAACCAGCCCCAGCATTTT
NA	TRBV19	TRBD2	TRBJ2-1	CASRRRGLAVNEQFF	TGTGCCAGTAGACGCAGAGGACTAGCGGTAAATGAGCAGTTCTTC
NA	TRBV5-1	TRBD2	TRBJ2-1	CASSLVAGGNNEQFF	TGCGCCAGCAGCTTGGTGGCGGGAGGGAACAATGAGCAGTTCTTC
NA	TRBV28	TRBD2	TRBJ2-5	CASSTRTSGRNQETQYF	TGTGCCAGCAGCACCCGGACTAGCGGGAGAAACCAAGAGACCCAGTACTTC
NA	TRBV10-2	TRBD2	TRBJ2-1	CASQGLAAPDNEQFF	TGCGCCAGCCAGGGACTAGCGGCTCCCGACAATGAGCAGTTCTTC
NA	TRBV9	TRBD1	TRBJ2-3	CASSVAGQVADTQYF	TGTGCCAGCAGCGTAGCGGGACAGGTAGCAGATACGCAGTATTTT
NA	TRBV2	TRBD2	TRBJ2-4	CASAGDPLATNSIHF	TGTGCCAGCGCGGGGGACCCACTAGCCACCAATTCTATTCACTTC
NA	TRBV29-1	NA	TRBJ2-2	CSVGWRGGTGELFF	TGCAGCGTCGGATGGAGGGGTGGCACCGGGGAGCTGTTTTTT
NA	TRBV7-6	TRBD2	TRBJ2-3	CASSLARAGGTDTQYF	TGTGCCAGCAGCTTAGCGCGGGCGGGGGGCACAGATACGCAGTATTTT
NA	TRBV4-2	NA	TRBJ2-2	CASSQSDRNTGELFF	TGTGCCAGCAGCCAATCAGACAGAAACACCGGGGAGCTGTTTTTT
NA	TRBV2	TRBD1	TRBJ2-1	CASSDPGTGSYNEQFF	TGTGCCAGCAGTGACCCCGGGACAGGGTCCTACAATGAGCAGTTCTTC
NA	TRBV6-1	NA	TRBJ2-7	CASSPRWDEQYF	TGTGCCAGCAGTCCCCGGTGGGACGAGCAGTACTTC
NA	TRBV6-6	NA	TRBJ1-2	CASSRTGIDTYGYTF	TGTGCCAGCAGCCGCACAGGGATAGACACCTATGGCTACACCTTC
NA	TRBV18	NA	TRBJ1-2	CASSPPGMGYGYTF	TGTGCCAGCTCACCACCCGGGATGGGCTATGGCTACACCTTC
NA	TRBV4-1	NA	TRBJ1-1	CASSQLDSFLAQLNTEAFF	TGCGCCAGCAGCCAACTTGACTCGTTCCTCGCGCAACTGAACACTGAAGCTTTCTTT
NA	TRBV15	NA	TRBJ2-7	CATRAGANPYEQYF	TGTGCCACCAGAGCCGGGGCTAATCCCTACGAGCAGTACTTC
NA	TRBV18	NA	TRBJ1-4	CASSPAVRGNEKLFF	TGTGCCAGCTCACCCGCGGTTCGAGGGAATGAAAAACTGTTTTTT
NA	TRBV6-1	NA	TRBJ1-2	CASRTGANYGYTF	TGTGCCAGCAGGACGGGAGCTAACTATGGCTACACCTTC
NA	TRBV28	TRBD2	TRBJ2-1	CASSRTSREQFF	TGTGCCAGCAGTCGGACTAGCCGTGAGCAGTTCTTC
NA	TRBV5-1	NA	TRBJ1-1	CASHPRGGLNTEAFF	TGCGCCAGCCACCCCCGGGGAGGATTAAACACTGAAGCTTTCTTT
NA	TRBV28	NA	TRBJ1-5	CASSSFILNQPQHF	TGTGCCAGCAGTTCGTTCATACTCAATCAGCCCCAGCATTTT
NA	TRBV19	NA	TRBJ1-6	CASTREGSPLHF	TGTGCCAGTACAAGGGAAGGTTCACCCCTCCACTTT
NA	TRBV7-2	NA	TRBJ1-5	CASSLGAFQPQHF	TGTGCCAGCAGCTTAGGGGCCTTTCAGCCCCAGCATTTT
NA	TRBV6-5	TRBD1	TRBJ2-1	CASSLTGGSSYNEQFF	TGTGCCAGCAGTTTGACAGGGGGAAGCTCCTACAATGAGCAGTTCTTC
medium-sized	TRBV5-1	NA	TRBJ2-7	CASSITTRDSYEQYF	TGCGCCAGCAGCATAACGACTAGGGACTCCTACGAGCAGTACTTC
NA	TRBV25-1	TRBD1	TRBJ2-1	CASSDRTGGSYNEQFF	TGTGCCAGCAGTGACAGGACAGGGGGCTCGTACAATGAGCAGTTCTTC
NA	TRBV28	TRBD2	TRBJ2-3	CASRGVSGRLSGTDTQYF	TGTGCCAGCAGGGGTGTGAGCGGGAGGCTTTCTGGCACAGATACGCAGTATTTT
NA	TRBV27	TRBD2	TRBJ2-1	CASSPDGLAGDEQFF	TGTGCCAGCAGTCCCGATGGGCTAGCGGGAGATGAGCAGTTCTTC
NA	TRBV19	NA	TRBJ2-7	CASSIGGAWGAYEQYF	TGTGCCAGTAGTATTGGTGGGGCTTGGGGAGCCTACGAGCAGTACTTC
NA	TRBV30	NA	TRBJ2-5	CAWSGGGGETQYF	TGTGCCTGGAGTGGGGGAGGGGGAGAGACCCAGTACTTC
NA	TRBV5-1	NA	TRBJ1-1	CASSLLTETEAFF	TGCGCCAGCAGCTTACTTACAGAAACTGAAGCTTTCTTT
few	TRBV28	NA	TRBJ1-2	CASSLRQANYGYTF	TGTGCCAGCAGTTTGCGACAGGCGAACTATGGCTACACCTTC
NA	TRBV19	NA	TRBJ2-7	CASRKTGPGPYEQYF	TGTGCCAGTAGGAAAACAGGGCCAGGACCCTACGAGCAGTACTTC
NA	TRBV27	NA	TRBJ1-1	CASSLRRTMNTEAFF	TGTGCCAGCAGTTTAAGGCGTACCATGAACACTGAAGCTTTCTTT